This record covers a single T cell receptor (beta chain). Its cognate antigen is unknown. This specimen comes from a study of cytomegalovirus exposure and HLA in healthy donors. Study results and limitations: Fewer N-insertions (relative to the approximately 700-donor mean) were reportedly seen in an Asian-associated ancestry cluster in a later analysis. Reports showed the classifier diagnosing cytomegalovirus status with high specificity and sensitivity.

Germline-derived CDR1 and CDR2 are SGHAT and FQNNGV. V gave up 5 bases and J gave up 6 bases, with 20 bases separating them. This CDR3 has 15 amino acids. The primer mix had 60 Vbeta and 13 Jbeta primers. Libraries were prepared by immunoSEQ multiplex PCR; TCRdb keeps only in-frame clonotypes and omits some of them. The sample records 150,000 to 200,000 clones, about four fifths being singletons. The TCR originated in a boy aged 5-17 years in good health and CMV-seronegative. The chain recombines TRBV11-2 with TRBJ2-7; D gene uncertain. Sample: PBMCs. The CDR3 is CASSAHPTTPGEQYF. For the CDR3, the DNA is TGTGCCAGCAGCGCCCACCCCACTACGCCCGGCGAGCAGTACTTC.